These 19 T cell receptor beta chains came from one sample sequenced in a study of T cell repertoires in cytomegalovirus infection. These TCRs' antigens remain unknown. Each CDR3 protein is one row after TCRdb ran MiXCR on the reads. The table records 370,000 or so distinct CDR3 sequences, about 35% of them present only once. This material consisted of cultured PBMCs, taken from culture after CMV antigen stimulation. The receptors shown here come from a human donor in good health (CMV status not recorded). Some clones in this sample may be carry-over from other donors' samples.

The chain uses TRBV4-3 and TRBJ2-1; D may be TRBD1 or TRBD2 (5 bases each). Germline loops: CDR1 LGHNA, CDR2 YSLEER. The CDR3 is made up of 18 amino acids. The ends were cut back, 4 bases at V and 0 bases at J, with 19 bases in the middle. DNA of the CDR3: TGCGCCAGCAGCCGAAAGTTCGGGACCGGGATCTCCTACAATGAGCAGTTCTTC. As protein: CASSRKFGTGISYNEQFF.

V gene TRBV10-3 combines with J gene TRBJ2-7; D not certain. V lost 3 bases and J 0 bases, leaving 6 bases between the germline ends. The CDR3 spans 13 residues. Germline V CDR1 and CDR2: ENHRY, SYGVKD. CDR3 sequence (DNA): TGTGCCATCAGTGACAGGACCTCCTACGAGCAGTACTTC. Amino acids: CAISDRTSYEQYF.

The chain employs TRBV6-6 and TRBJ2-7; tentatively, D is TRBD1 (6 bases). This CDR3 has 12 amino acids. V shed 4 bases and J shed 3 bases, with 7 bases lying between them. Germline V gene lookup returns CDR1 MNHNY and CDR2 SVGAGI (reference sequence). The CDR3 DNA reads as TGTGCCAGCAGTTTACAGGGCTACGAGCAGTACGTC. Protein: CASSLQGYEQYV.

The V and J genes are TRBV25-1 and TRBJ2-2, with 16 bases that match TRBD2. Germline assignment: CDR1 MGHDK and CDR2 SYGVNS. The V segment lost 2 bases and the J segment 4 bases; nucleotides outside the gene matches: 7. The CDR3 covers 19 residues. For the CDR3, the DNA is TGTGCCAGCAGTGAACCGGGACTAGCGGGAGGGCCGGGCACCGGGGAGCTGTTTTTT. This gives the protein CASSEPGLAGGPGTGELFF.

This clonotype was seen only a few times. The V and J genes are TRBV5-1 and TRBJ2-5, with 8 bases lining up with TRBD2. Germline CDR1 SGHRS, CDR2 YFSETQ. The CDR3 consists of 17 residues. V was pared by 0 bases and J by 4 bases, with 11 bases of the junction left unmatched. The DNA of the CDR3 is TGCGCCAGCAGCTTGGCCGGGAGGGGAGCCTCATTAGAGACCCAGTACTTC. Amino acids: CASSLAGRGASLETQYF.

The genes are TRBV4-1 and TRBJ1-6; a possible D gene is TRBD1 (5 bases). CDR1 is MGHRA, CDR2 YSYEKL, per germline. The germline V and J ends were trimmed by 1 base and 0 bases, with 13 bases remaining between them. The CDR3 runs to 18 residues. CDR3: CASSQVGGQSSYNSPLHF. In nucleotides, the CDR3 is TGCGCCAGCAGCCAAGTGGGTGGACAAAGCTCCTATAATTCACCCCTCCACTTT.

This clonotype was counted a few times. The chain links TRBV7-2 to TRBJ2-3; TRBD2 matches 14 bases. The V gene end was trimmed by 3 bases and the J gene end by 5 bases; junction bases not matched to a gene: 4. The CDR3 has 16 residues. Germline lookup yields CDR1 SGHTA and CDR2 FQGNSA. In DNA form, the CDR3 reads TGTGCCAGCAGCTTTTCGGGACTAGCGGGAGTAGATACGCAGTATTTT. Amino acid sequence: CASSFSGLAGVDTQYF.

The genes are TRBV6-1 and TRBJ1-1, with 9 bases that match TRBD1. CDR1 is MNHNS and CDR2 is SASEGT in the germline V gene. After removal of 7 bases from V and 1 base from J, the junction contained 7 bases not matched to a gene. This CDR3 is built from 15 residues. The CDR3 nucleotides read TGTGCCAGCACTGCACAGGGGGCAACGAACACTGAAGCTTTCTTT. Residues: CASTAQGATNTEAFF.

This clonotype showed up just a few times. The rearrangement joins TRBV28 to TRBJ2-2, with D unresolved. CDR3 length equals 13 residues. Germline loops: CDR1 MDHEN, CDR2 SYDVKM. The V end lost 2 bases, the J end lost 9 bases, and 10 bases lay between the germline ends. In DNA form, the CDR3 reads TGTGCCAGCAGTTTACTGACCAGGCGGGAGCTGTTTTTT. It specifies CASSLLTRRELFF.

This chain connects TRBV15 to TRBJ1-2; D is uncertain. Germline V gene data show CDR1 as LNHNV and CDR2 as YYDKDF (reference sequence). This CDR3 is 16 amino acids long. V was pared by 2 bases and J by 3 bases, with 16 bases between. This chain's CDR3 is CATSRTTAGLYYGYTF. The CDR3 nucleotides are TGTGCCACCAGCAGAACAACGGCAGGTCTGTACTATGGCTACACCTTC.

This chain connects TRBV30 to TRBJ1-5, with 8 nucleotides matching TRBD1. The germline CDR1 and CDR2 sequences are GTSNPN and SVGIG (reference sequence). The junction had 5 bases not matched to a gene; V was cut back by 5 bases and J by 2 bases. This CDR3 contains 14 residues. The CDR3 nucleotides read TGTGCCTGGGGTGCGACAGGGGGCAATCAGCCCCAGCATTTT. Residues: CAWGATGGNQPQHF.

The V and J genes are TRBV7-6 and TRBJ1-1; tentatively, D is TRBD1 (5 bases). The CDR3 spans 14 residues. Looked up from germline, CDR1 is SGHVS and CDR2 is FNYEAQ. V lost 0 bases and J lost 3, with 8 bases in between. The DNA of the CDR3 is TGTGCCAGCAGCTTAGCGCCGGGGGACACTGAAGCTTTCTTT. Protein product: CASSLAPGDTEAFF. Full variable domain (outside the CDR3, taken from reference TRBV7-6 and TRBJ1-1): GAGVSQSPRYKVTKRGQDVALRCDPISGHVSLYWYRQALGQGPEFLTYFNYEAQQDKSGLPNDRFSAERPEGSISTLTIQRTEQRDSAMYRCASSLAPGDTEAFFGQGTRLTVV.

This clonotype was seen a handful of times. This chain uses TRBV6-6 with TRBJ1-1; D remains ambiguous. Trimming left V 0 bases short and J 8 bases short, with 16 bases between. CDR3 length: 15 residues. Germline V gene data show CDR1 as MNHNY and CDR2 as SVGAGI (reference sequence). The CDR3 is CASSYSSGIGSEAFF. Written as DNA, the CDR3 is TGTGCCAGCAGTTACTCGTCCGGGATCGGGTCGGAAGCTTTCTTT.

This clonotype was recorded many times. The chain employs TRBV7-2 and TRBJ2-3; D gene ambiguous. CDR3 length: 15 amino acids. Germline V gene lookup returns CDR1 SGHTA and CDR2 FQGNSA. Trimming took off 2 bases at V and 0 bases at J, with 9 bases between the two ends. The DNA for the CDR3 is TGTGCCAGCAGCTTAAGGGTACCGAGCACAGATACGCAGTATTTT. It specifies CASSLRVPSTDTQYF. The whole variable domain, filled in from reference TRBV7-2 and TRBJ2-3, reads GAGVSQSPSNKVTEKGKDVELRCDPISGHTALYWYRQSLGQGLEFLIYFQGNSAPDKSGLPSDRFSAERTGGSVSTLTIQRTQQEDSAVYLCASSLRVPSTDTQYFGPGTRLTVL.

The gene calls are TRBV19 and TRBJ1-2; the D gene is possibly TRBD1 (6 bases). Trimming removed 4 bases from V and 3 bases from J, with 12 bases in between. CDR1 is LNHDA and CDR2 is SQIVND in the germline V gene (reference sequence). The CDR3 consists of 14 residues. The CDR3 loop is CASSTSGTHYGYTF. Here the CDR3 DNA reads TGTGCCAGTAGTACCTCCGGGACACACTATGGCTACACCTTC.

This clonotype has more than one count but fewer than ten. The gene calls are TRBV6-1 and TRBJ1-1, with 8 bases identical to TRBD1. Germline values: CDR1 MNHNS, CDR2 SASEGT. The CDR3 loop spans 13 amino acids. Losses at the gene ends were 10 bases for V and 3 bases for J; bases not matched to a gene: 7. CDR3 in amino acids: CATQQGGYTEAFF. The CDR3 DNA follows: TGTGCCACCCAACAGGGGGGGTACACTGAAGCTTTCTTT.

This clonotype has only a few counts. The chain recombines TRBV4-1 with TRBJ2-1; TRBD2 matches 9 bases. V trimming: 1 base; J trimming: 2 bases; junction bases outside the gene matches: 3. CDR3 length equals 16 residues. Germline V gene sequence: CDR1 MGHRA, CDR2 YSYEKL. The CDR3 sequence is CASSQVREGPYNEQFF. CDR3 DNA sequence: TGCGCCAGCAGCCAAGTGCGGGAGGGGCCCTACAATGAGCAGTTCTTC.

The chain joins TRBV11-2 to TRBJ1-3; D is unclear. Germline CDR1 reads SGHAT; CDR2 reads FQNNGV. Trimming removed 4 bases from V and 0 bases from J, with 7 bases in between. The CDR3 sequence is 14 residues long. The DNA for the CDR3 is TGTGCCAGCAGCTCGGCTCGCTCTGGAAACACCATATATTTT. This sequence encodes CASSSARSGNTIYF. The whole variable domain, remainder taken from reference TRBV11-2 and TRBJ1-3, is EAGVAQSPRYKIIEKRQSVAFWCNPISGHATLYWYQQILGQGPKLLIQFQNNGVVDDSQLPKDRFSAERLKGVDSTLKIQPAKLEDSAVYLCASSSARSGNTIYFGEGSWLTVV.

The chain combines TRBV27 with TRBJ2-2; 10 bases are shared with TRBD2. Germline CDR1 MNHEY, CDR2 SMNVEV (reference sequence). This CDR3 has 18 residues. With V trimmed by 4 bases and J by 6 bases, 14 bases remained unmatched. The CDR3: CASSSPATSSGRPGELFF. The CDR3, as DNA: TGTGCCAGCAGTTCACCCGCAACGAGTAGCGGGAGGCCCGGGGAGCTGTTTTTT.